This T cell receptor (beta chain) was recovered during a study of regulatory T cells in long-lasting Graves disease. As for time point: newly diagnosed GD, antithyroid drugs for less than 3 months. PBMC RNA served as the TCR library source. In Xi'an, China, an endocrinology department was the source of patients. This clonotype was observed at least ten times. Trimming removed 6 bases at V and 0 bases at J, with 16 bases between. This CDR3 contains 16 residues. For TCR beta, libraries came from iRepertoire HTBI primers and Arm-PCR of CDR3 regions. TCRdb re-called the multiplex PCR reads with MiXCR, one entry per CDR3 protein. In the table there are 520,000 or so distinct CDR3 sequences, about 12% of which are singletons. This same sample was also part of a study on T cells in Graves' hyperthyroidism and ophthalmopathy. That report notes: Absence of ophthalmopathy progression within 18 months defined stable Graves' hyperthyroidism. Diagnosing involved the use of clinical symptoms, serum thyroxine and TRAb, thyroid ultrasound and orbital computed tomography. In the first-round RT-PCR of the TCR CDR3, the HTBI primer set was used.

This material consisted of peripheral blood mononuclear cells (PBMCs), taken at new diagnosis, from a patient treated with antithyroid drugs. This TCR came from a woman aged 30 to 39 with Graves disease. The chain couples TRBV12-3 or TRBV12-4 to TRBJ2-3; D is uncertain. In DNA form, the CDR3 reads TGTGCCAGCAGCACCTTTCCACTGACTAGCACAGATACGCAGTATTTT. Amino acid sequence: CASSTFPLTSTDTQYF.